These T cell receptor beta chains were read from a single sample in a study of T cells in tumors after PD-1 blockade. Only in-frame clones appear in the TCRdb table, and some are missing; sequencing was by immunoSEQ multiplex PCR. The sample lists approximately 10,000 clones, more than 65% occurring once. Source: tumor tissue, taken after anti-PD-1 treatment. These receptors were taken from a human donor with basal cell carcinoma. Each CDR3 is given with its conserved first and last residue. The D gene is left open where the match is weak. Size tells how often a clone was seen (once, few, many) or the class of an expanded clone, and some rows leave it out.

J	D	size	V	CDR3	DNA
TRBJ2-5	.	.	TRBV5-1	CASSLGLVLAHKETQYF	TGCGCCAGCAGCTTAGGACTGGTCCTTGCCCACAAAGAGACCCAGTACTTC
TRBJ1-2	.	once	TRBV5-5	CASSLVFNDYGYTF	TGTGCCAGCAGCTTGGTATTTAACGACTATGGCTACACCTTC
TRBJ2-1	.	.	TRBV7-9	CASSSIRSYNEQFF	TGTGCCAGCAGCTCCATCAGGTCCTACAATGAGCAGTTCTTC
TRBJ2-1	.	once	TRBV6-5	CASSYGQSPLNEQFF	TGTGCCAGCAGTTACGGGCAAAGTCCTCTCAATGAGCAGTTCTTC
TRBJ2-5	TRBD2	few	TRBV7-8	CASSLGGLATGETQYF	TGTGCCAGCAGCTTAGGCGGACTAGCCACGGGAGAGACCCAGTACTTC
TRBJ1-1	.	.	TRBV9	CASSRGGTEAFF	TGTGCCAGCAGCCGGGGAGGGACTGAAGCTTTCTTT
TRBJ2-2	TRBD2	.	TRBV5-4	CASSLEGGWGTGELFF	TGTGCCAGCAGCCTAGAGGGAGGGTGGGGCACCGGGGAGCTGTTTTTT
TRBJ1-1	.	few	TRBV6-2/TRBV6-3	CASSRDNTEAFF	TGTGCCAGCAGCAGGGATAACACTGAAGCTTTCTTT
TRBJ1-1	TRBD1	.	TRBV6-5	CASNSLTGGAMAFF	TGTGCCAGCAATTCACTGACAGGGGGCGCTATGGCTTTCTTT
TRBJ1-5	.	.	TRBV27	CASSLSNTYSNQPQHF	TGTGCCAGCAGTTTATCGAACACCTATAGCAATCAGCCCCAGCATTTT
TRBJ1-2	.	few	TRBV6-5	CASSYSIRAVNGYTF	TGTGCCAGCAGTTACTCGATTCGCGCAGTAAATGGCTACACCTTC
TRBJ2-1	TRBD2	medium-sized	TRBV7-3	CASSFGLAVYNEQFF	TGTGCCAGCAGCTTCGGACTAGCGGTCTACAATGAGCAGTTCTTC
TRBJ1-1	.	.	TRBV21-1	CASSNETGPILGFF	TGTGCCAGCAGCAACGAGACAGGCCCTATCTTAGGTTTCTTT
TRBJ2-1	TRBD2	.	TRBV18	CASSPMTLAGNEQFF	TGTGCCAGCTCACCCATGACCCTAGCGGGAAATGAGCAGTTCTTC
TRBJ2-1	.	.	TRBV7-2	CASSFGTFSNEQFF	TGTGCCAGCAGCTTTGGGACTTTTTCCAATGAGCAGTTCTTC
TRBJ2-5	TRBD1	.	TRBV24-1	CATSDFAGGGETQYF	TGTGCCACCAGTGATTTCGCAGGGGGCGGTGAGACCCAGTACTTC
TRBJ2-1	TRBD2	.	TRBV5-1	CASSPPSGGSYNEQFF	TGCGCCAGCAGCCCCCCTTCCGGGGGGTCCTACAATGAGCAGTTCTTC
TRBJ2-3	TRBD2	medium-sized	TRBV15	CATSRGRTSGRGSTQYF	TGTGCCACCAGCAGAGGACGGACTAGCGGGAGGGGGAGTACGCAGTATTTT
TRBJ2-7	.	few	TRBV18	CASSLDGYYEQYF	TGTGCCAGCTCATTGGACGGTTACTACGAGCAGTACTTC
TRBJ2-2	TRBD2	.	TRBV7-2	CASSYQRGHTGELFF	TGTGCCAGCAGCTACCAGCGGGGGCACACCGGGGAGCTGTTTTTT
TRBJ1-2	.	.	TRBV7-6	CASSPLSRGMGYGYTF	TGTGCCAGCAGCCCCTTAAGTCGGGGGATGGGCTATGGCTACACCTTC
TRBJ2-7	.	.	TRBV5-5	CASSYSGTGSYEQYF	TGTGCCAGCAGCTACAGCGGGACAGGCTCCTACGAGCAGTACTTC
TRBJ2-7	TRBD2	.	TRBV6-6	CASSSSLGLAVTQYF	TGTGCCAGCAGTTCCTCCCTCGGACTAGCGGTAACGCAGTACTTC
TRBJ2-3	.	.	TRBV3-1/TRBV3-2	CASSQVPDTQYF	TGTGCCAGCAGCCAAGTTCCAGATACGCAGTATTTT
TRBJ1-2	.	.	TRBV6-5	CASPGLRYGYTF	TGTGCCAGCCCGGGTCTACGCTATGGCTACACCTTC
TRBJ2-2	TRBD1	.	TRBV6-2/TRBV6-3	CASSYRDRDNTGELFF	TGTGCCAGCAGTTACCGGGACAGGGACAACACCGGGGAGCTGTTTTTT
TRBJ2-7	TRBD2	.	TRBV9	CASSVRAGAEAEQYF	TGTGCCAGCAGCGTTCGAGCGGGGGCCGAGGCCGAGCAGTACTTC
TRBJ2-1	.	once	TRBV24-1	CATGDPRDNEQFF	TGTGCCACCGGAGACCCTAGAGACAATGAGCAGTTCTTC
TRBJ2-2	TRBD1	.	TRBV6-5	CASSSGTGVLTGELFF	TGTGCCAGCAGTTCCGGGACAGGTGTCCTCACCGGGGAGCTGTTTTTT
TRBJ1-5	.	.	TRBV6-2/TRBV6-3	CASSLDGRPGQPQHF	TGTGCCAGCAGCCTAGATGGGCGGCCTGGACAGCCCCAGCATTTT
TRBJ2-2	TRBD2	.	TRBV2	CASMKERGGTGELFF	TGTGCCAGCATGAAAGAGCGGGGGGGCACCGGGGAGCTGTTTTTT
TRBJ1-5	.	.	TRBV2	CASSDKGLNNQPQHF	TGTGCCAGCAGTGACAAGGGGTTGAACAATCAGCCCCAGCATTTT
TRBJ1-4	TRBD1	.	TRBV27	CASRLQGLTNEKLFF	TGTGCCAGCAGATTACAGGGGTTGACTAATGAAAAACTGTTTTTT
TRBJ1-2	.	.	TRBV7-9	CASSFSGQGTHGYTF	TGTGCCAGCAGCTTTTCGGGGCAGGGAACCCATGGCTACACCTTC
TRBJ1-5	.	.	TRBV7-3	CASSPHVNRDNQPQHF	TGTGCCAGCAGCCCTCACGTGAACAGGGACAATCAGCCCCAGCATTTT
TRBJ2-1	TRBD2	.	TRBV30	CAWMSGRINEQFF	TGTGCCTGGATGAGCGGGAGAATAAATGAGCAGTTCTTC
TRBJ2-4	.	.	TRBV27	CASSPGSGNIQYF	TGTGCCAGCAGCCCAGGGAGCGGGAACATTCAGTACTTC
TRBJ2-1	TRBD2	.	TRBV7-2	CASSYTSGNIYNEQFF	TGTGCCAGCAGCTATACTAGCGGGAACATATACAATGAGCAGTTCTTC
TRBJ2-1	TRBD2	.	TRBV12-5	CASDLGTSPYNEQFF	TGTGCTAGTGACCTCGGGACTAGCCCCTACAATGAGCAGTTCTTC
TRBJ1-6	TRBD1	few	TRBV2	CASRGQGGNSPLHF	TGTGCCAGCAGGGGACAGGGGGGTAATTCACCCCTCCACTTT
TRBJ2-2	.	.	TRBV18	CASSPERGNTGELFF	TGTGCCAGCTCACCGGAGAGGGGGAACACCGGGGAGCTGTTTTTT
TRBJ2-2	.	.	TRBV6-5	CASTPRQGLSGELFF	TGTGCCAGCACTCCTAGGCAGGGGTTGTCCGGGGAGCTGTTTTTT
TRBJ1-2	.	.	TRBV5-4	CASSLGGNYGYTF	TGTGCCAGCAGCTTGGGCGGGAACTATGGCTACACCTTC
TRBJ1-6	TRBD1	few	TRBV5-4	CASSLVGQGNSPLHF	TGTGCCAGCAGCTTGGTGGGACAGGGTAATTCACCCCTCCACTTT
TRBJ2-1	.	.	TRBV6-6	CASSYSPGWNEQFF	TGTGCCAGCAGTTACTCGCCCGGGTGGAATGAGCAGTTCTTC
TRBJ2-7	.	medium-sized	TRBV3-1/TRBV3-2	CASSRIPSYEQYF	TGTGCCAGCAGCCGGATACCTTCCTACGAGCAGTACTTC
TRBJ2-1	.	.	TRBV6-5	CASSYSYSGLGEQFF	TGTGCCAGCAGTTACTCGTACAGCGGGTTAGGCGAGCAGTTCTTC